This T cell receptor (beta chain) was retrieved from a study of technical replicates of blood from a handful of donors. The repertoire was sequenced with immunoSEQ multiplex PCR; TCRdb's copy has only in-frame clones and lacks some. The sample records 85,000 or so clones, over 85% being singletons. The CDR3 totals 15 residues. Germline values: CDR1 MNHNY, CDR2 SVGAGI (reference sequence). J was trimmed by 1 base and V by 8 bases; bases with no gene match: 6. The sequence derives from a human donor in good health. The rearrangement uses TRBV6-6 and TRBJ2-5; 11 nucleotides agree with TRBD1. Sequenced material: T cells isolated from PBMCs. The CDR3 sequence is CASGAGTGGQETQYF. Here the CDR3 DNA reads TGTGCCAGCGGCGCCGGGACAGGGGGCCAAGAGACCCAGTACTTC.